This T cell receptor (beta chain) was captured in a study of human T cells and chemical hapten exposure (dated by TCRdb to about 2021). Study-wide context: For sensitization, 2% DPC in acetone was applied to a 2 cm by 2 cm area of upper inner arm skin. Throughout the study period of approximately 23 weeks, patients also received therapeutic DPC doses to the scalp every week. Patch testing was performed on the upper back with Finn chambers containing 0.01% DPC, and the patch tests were scored after 6 days according to International Contact Dermatitis Research Group standards. Most of the patients in the cohort were female, and the cohort covered alopecia areata with under or over 50% scalp involvement, alopecia totalis and alopecia universalis. The libraries were sequenced as a pool, and the TCR yield per sample differed mostly because of small variations in library volumes within the pool. The study tracked peripheral blood TCR repertoire changes in vivo during primary and secondary sensitization to the hapten diphenylcyclopropenone (DPC) in alopecia patients. Blood was sampled from patients pre-sensitization (week 0) and at 2, 6 and about 24 weeks after DPC sensitization. For TCR sequencing, blood came from 25 to 35 alopecia patients at anywhere from one to four time points (pre-sensitization, 2, 6 and 24 weeks). Results the study describes overall, beyond this receptor: DPC sensitization did not change the number of TCRs with a frequency above 1 in 1000, and there was no evidence of changes in global repertoire structure. Repeated subsampling changed both the strength of the expansion versus patch-test correlation and the threshold at which the correlation became significant. Compared with pre-sensitization or healthy control sets, expanded TCRs formed significantly more large CDR3 similarity clusters, which is consistent with antigen-driven responses. Because every patient had alopecia, a presumed autoimmune disease, the patients' immune response might differ from that of healthy individuals. The number of PT1 expanded TCRs positively correlated with patch test score, significant at thresholds 8, 16 and 32 but not 4.

V loses 5 bases of germline sequence and J loses 9 bases, and the interval between the two ends is 16 bases. Counted from cysteine to phenylalanine, this CDR3 has 13 amino acids. The read is trimmed to its CDR3 DNA, 39 bases read in frame from base 1. The library relied on RACE. These reads were obtained on a NextSeq 500. Library preparation attached unique molecular identifiers to individual cDNA molecules for quantitative, reproducible TCR counting. Both TCR alpha and TCR beta chains were sequenced from each blood RNA sample. Regarding the original processing steps: The median number of TCRs per sample was over 95,000, ranging from roughly 20,000 to 690,600. The Decombinator software suite was used to annotate the V, J and CDR3 of the TCR reads. For the PS versus PT1 abundance plots, all samples were subsampled to the same number of TCRs (28,000). TCRs were defined as expanded if absent before sensitization and observed at least eight times at the 2-week time point. TCRdb reprocessed the public reads (quality trimming at Q25 with fastp, clone calling with MiXCR) and kept in-frame beta chains. CDR3 protein sequences are deduplicated, and each keeps its most common genes and DNA. The V and J calls were not made by the authors but by TCRdb's processing. The sample table holds some 350,000 distinct CDR3 sequences, of which around 6% were seen once. Together, the top ten hold about 5% of the sample.

This clonotype has ten or more counts. Its antigen is unknown. Per-base quality was not reported, and no clone a single base away is much larger than it. This specimen's time point label, per the study, means: patch test 2, 6 weeks after DPC sensitization. The label giving this sample's treatment or condition can be read as: therapeutic diphenylcyclopropenone sensitization with weekly scalp DPC. At every patch-test visit, the blood draw took place before the patch test was put on. To be eligible, patients had to be aged 18 to 70, diagnosed with alopecia and judged suitable for DPC therapy, while pregnant patients were excluded. Total RNA was extracted from unfractionated whole blood that had been collected in Tempus Blood RNA tubes.

Rearrangement joined TRBV12-3 or TRBV12-4 to TRBJ1-2, and possibly TRBD1, on 5 matching bases. The source material was whole blood, sampled in connection with sensitization to the hapten diphenylcyclopropenone (DPC). The receptor was derived from a woman aged 18-35 years with alopecia areata. Some clones in this sample may be carry-over from other donors' samples. The CDR3 region has the sequence CASSPGYQGSYTF. The sequenced DNA is TGTGCCAGCAGTCCCGGCTACCAGGGTAGCTACACCTTC.